The entry that follows covers one T cell receptor (beta chain) sequence. Only in-frame clones appear in the TCRdb table, and some are missing; sequencing was by immunoSEQ multiplex PCR. The table records approximately 14,000 clones, around three quarters of them present only once. These data belong to a study of sequential checkpoint blockade in melanoma. CDR3 length equals 14 residues. Germline CDR1 and CDR2: SGHAT and FQNNGV. Trimming cost V 0 bases and J 2 bases, with 7 bases left between them. Treatment indicated: randomized to nivolumab then ipilimumab (arm A) or the reverse (arm B). The origin of this receptor is a human donor with melanoma. Sequenced material: CD8+ T cells sorted from blood (inferred from file names), taken from a patient given nivolumab and ipilimumab in sequence. The genes are TRBV11-2 and TRBJ1-2, with D possibly matching TRBD1 (5 bases). The CDR3 nucleotides read TGTGCCAGCAGCTTAGAGGGGGGGAACTATGGCTACACCTTC. Translated, it gives CASSLEGGNYGYTF. The whole variable domain, remainder taken from reference TRBV11-2 and TRBJ1-2, is EAGVAQSPRYKIIEKRQSVAFWCNPISGHATLYWYQQILGQGPKLLIQFQNNGVVDDSQLPKDRFSAERLKGVDSTLKIQPAKLEDSAVYLCASSLEGGNYGYTFGSGTRLTVV.